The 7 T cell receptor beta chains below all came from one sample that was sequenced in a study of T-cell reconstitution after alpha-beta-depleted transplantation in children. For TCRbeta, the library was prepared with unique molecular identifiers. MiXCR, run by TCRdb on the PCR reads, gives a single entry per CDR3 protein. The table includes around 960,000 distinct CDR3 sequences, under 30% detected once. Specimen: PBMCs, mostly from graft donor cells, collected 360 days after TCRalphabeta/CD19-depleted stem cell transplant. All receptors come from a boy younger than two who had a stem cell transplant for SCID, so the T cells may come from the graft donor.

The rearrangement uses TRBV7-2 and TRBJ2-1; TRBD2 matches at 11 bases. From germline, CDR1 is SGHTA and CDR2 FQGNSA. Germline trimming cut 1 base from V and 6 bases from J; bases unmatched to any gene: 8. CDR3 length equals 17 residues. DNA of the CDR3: TGTGCCAGCAGCTTAGGAATTAGCGGGGGGGCAGGCAATGAGCAGTTCTTC. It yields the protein CASSLGISGGAGNEQFF. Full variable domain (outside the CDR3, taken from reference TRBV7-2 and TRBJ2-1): GAGVSQSPSNKVTEKGKDVELRCDPISGHTALYWYRQSLGQGLEFLIYFQGNSAPDKSGLPSDRFSAERTGGSVSTLTIQRTQQEDSAVYLCASSLGISGGAGNEQFFGPGTRLTVL.

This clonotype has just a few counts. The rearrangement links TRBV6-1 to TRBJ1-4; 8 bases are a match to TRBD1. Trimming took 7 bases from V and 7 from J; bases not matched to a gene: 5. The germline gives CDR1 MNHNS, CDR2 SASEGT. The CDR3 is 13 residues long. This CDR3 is CASKAGGIEKLFF. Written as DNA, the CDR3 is TGTGCCAGCAAGGCAGGGGGCATTGAAAAACTGTTTTTT.

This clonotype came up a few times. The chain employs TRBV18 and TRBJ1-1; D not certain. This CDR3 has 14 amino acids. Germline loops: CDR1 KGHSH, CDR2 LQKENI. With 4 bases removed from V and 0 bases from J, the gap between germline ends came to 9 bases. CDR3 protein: CASSRADMNTEAFF. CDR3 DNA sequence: TGTGCCAGCTCACGGGCAGACATGAACACTGAAGCTTTCTTT.

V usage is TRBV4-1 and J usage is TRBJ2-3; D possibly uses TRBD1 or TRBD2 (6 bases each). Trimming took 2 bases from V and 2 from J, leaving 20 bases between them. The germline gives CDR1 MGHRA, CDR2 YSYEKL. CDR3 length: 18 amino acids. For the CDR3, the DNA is TGCGCCAGCAGCCAAAAAGGGGGGCACCTGGACTTCACAGATACGCAGTATTTT. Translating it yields CASSQKGGHLDFTDTQYF.

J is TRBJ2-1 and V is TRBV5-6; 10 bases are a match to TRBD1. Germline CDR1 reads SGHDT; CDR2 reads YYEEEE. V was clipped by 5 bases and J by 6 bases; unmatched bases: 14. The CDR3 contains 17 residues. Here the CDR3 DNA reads TGTGCCAGCAGGCCACAGCCCGGGACAGGGGAAGGCAATGAGCAGTTCTTC. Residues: CASRPQPGTGEGNEQFF.

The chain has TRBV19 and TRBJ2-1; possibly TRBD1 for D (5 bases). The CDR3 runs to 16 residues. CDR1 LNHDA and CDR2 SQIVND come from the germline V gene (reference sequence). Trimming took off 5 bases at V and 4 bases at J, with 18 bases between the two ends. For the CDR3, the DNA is TGTGCCAGTAGTCCCCCGCAGGGATATCAATACAATGAGCAGTTCTTC. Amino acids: CASSPPQGYQYNEQFF.

The CDR3 DNA is TGTGCCATCAGTGAGTCGGAGGACAGGCAAGAGACCCAGTACTTC. Protein: CAISESEDRQETQYF. The chain couples TRBV10-3 to TRBJ2-5; 7 nucleotides line up with TRBD1. This CDR3 spans 15 amino acids. J lost 2 bases, V lost 0 bases, and 3 bases had no gene match. Germline loops: CDR1 ENHRY, CDR2 SYGVKD.